This TCR beta chain stems from a study of cytomegalovirus exposure and HLA in healthy donors. Study findings and constraints: With further analysis later on, most CMV-associated TCR beta chains appeared HLA-restricted.

Of note for this clone: What it binds is not known.

J was trimmed by 5 bases and V by 4 bases; bases with no gene match: 5. CDR3 length: 15 amino acids. Germline V gene lookup returns CDR1 LNHDA and CDR2 SQIVND (reference sequence). The study ran its PCR with 60 Vbeta and 13 Jbeta primers. The method was immunoSEQ multiplex PCR; TCRdb's version includes in-frame clones alone and lacks a portion of them. Of about 280,000 clones listed, around 90% are singletons. This chain links TRBV19 with TRBJ2-3; TRBD2 matches 11 bases. Material for sequencing was PBMCs. The TCR comes from a woman under 30 in good health and CMV-seronegative. The CDR3 DNA reads TGTGCCAGTAGTAATCCTAGCGGGGGGTTAGATACGCAGTATTTT. This codes for CASSNPSGGLDTQYF.